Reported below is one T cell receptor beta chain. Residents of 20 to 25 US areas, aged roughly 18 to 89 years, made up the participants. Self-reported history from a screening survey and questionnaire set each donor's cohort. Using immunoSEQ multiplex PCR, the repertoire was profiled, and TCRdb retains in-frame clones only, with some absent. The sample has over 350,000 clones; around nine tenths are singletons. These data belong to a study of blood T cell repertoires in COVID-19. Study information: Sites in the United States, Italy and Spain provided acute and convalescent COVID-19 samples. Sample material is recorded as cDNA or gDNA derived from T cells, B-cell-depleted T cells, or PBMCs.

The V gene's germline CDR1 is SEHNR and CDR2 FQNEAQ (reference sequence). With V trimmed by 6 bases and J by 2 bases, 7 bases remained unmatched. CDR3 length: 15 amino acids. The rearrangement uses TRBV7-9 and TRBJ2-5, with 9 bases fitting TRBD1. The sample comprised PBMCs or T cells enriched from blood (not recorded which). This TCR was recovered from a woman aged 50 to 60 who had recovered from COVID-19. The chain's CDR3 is CASRPGQGIQETQYF. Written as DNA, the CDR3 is TGTGCCAGCAGACCGGGACAGGGAATACAAGAGACCCAGTACTTC.